This is a list of T cell receptor beta chains from one sample in a study of PD-L1 blockade in urothelial cancer. Repertoires were generated with immunoSEQ multiplex PCR, while TCRdb's copy carries only in-frame clones and drops some. The table records roughly 54,000 clones, 87% of them present only once. The sample consisted of PBMCs, taken around atezolizumab (anti-PD-L1) treatment. These receptors all come from a woman aged 60-70 years with urothelial cancer. Each CDR3 is given with its conserved first and last residue. D genes are given only for firm matches. Clone size is stated in some rows and not others, as once, few, many or a class when expanded.

j_call v_call cdr3_length clone_size d_call cdr3_aa cdr3_nt
TRBJ2-5 TRBV19 15 - TRBD1 CASRSGTGFGETQYF TGTGCCAGCCGGTCCGGGACAGGGTTCGGAGAGACCCAGTACTTC
TRBJ2-3 TRBV11-3 14 - - CASSLGAGTDTQYF TGTGCCAGCAGCCTGGGGGCGGGCACAGATACGCAGTATTTT
TRBJ2-3 TRBV29-1 14 once - CSVEPRTHTDTQYF TGCAGCGTTGAACCCCGGACTCACACAGATACGCAGTATTTT
TRBJ2-2 TRBV18 14 - - CASFQTRNTGELFF TGTGCCAGCTTTCAAACGAGGAACACCGGGGAGCTGTTTTTT
TRBJ1-1 TRBV20-1 11 - - CGGEGNTEAFF TGCGGAGGGGAGGGGAACACTGAAGCTTTCTTT
TRBJ2-3 TRBV19 12 - - CASSTIADTQYF TGTGCCAGTAGCACTATAGCAGATACGCAGTATTTT
TRBJ1-5 TRBV27 14 once - CASSPGRGRQPQHF TGTGCCAGCAGTCCCGGGCGGGGAAGACAGCCCCAGCATTTT
TRBJ2-7 TRBV12-2 14 - - CASRRHPPPYEQYF TGTGCAAGTCGCAGACACCCTCCCCCCTACGAGCAGTACTTC
TRBJ1-1 TRBV7-2 16 - TRBD1 CASSFRTGWQNTEAFF TGTGCCAGCAGCTTCCGGACAGGGTGGCAGAACACTGAAGCTTTCTTT
TRBJ1-6 TRBV9 14 - TRBD1 CASSVYRGGSPLHF TGTGCCAGCAGCGTTTACAGGGGAGGTTCACCCCTCCACTTT
TRBJ2-5 TRBV6-5 14 - - CASSYTALQETQYF TGTGCCAGCAGCTACACAGCCCTCCAAGAGACCCAGTACTTC
TRBJ1-2 TRBV18 13 - TRBD1 CASSGQGSTDYTF TGTGCCAGCTCAGGACAGGGATCGACTGACTACACCTTC
TRBJ1-2 TRBV18 16 once TRBD1 CASSPSGTGDIYGYTF TGTGCCAGCTCACCATCCGGGACAGGGGACATCTATGGCTACACCTTC